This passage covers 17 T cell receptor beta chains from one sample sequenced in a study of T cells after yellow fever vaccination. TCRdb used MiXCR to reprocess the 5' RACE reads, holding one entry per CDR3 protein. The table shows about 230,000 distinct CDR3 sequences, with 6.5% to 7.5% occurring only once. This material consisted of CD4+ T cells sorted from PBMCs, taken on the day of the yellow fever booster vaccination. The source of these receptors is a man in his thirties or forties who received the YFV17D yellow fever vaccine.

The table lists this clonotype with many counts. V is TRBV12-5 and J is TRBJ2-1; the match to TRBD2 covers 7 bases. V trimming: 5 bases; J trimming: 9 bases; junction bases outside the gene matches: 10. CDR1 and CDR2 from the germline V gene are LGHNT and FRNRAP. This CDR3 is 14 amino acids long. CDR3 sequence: CASGRTRERSEQFF. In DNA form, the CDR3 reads TGTGCTAGTGGTCGGACTAGGGAGCGAAGTGAGCAGTTCTTC. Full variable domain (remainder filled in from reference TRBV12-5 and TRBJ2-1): DARVTQTPRHKVTEMGQEVTMRCQPILGHNTVFWYRQTMMQGLELLAYFRNRAPLDDSGMPKDRFSAEMPDATLATLKIQPSEPRDSAVYFCASGRTRERSEQFFGPGTRLTVL.

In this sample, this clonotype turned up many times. CDR3 nucleotide sequence: TGTGCCAGCAGTAACCGACAGGGTGGGTCAGATACGCAGTATTTT. It yields the protein CASSNRQGGSDTQYF. The chain combines TRBV12-3 or TRBV12-4 with TRBJ2-3, with 7 nucleotides matching TRBD1. This CDR3 contains 15 residues. V lost 5 bases to trimming and J lost 4 bases; unmatched junction nucleotides: 9.

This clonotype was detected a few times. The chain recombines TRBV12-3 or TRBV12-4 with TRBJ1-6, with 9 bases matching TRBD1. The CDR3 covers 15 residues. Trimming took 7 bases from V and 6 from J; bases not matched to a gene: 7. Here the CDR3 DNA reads TGTGCCAGCACCGGAACAGGGGGCCGTAATTCACCCCTCCACTTT. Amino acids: CASTGTGGRNSPLHF.

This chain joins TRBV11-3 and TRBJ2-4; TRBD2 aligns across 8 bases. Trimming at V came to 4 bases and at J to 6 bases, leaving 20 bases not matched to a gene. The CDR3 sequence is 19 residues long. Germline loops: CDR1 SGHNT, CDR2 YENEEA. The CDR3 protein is CASSSGGSAPGLEGNIQYF. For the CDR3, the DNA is TGTGCCAGCAGCTCGGGGGGATCTGCTCCGGGACTAGAAGGAAACATTCAGTACTTC. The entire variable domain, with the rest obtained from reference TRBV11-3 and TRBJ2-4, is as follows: EAGVVQSPRYKIIEKKQPVAFWCNPISGHNTLYWYLQNLGQGPELLIRYENEEAVDDSQLPKDRFSAERLKGVDSTLKIQPAELGDSAVYLCASSSGGSAPGLEGNIQYFGAGTRLSVL.

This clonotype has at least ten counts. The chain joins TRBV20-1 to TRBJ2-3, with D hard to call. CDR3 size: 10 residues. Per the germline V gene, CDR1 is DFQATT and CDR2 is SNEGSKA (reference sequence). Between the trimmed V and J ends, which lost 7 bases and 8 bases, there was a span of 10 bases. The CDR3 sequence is CSVGYSTQYF. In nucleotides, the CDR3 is TGCAGTGTAGGGTATAGTACGCAGTATTTT.

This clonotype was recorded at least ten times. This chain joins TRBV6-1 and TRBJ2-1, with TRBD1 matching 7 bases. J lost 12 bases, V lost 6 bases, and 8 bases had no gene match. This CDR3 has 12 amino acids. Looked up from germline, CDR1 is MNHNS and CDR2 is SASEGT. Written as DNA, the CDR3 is TGTGCCAGCAGGGAATCAGACAGGGCGCAGTTCTTC. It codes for CASRESDRAQFF.

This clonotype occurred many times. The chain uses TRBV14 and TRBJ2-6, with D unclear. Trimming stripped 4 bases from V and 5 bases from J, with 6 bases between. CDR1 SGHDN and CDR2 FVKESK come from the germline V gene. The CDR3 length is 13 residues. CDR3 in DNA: TGTGCCAGCAGCCCCTCGAGGGCCAACGTCCTGACTTTC. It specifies CASSPSRANVLTF.

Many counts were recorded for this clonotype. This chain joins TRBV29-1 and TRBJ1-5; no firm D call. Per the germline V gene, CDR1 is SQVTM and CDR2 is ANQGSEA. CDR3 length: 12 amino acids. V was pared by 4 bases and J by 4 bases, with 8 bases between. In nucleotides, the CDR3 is TGCAGCGTTGGGGCCGGGAATCAGCCCCAGCATTTT. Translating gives CSVGAGNQPQHF.

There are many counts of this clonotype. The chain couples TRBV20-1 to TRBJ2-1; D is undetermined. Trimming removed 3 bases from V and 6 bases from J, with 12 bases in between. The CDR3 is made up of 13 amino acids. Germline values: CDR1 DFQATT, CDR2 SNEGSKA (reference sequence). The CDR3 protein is CSASRVLGNEQFF. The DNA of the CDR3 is TGCAGTGCTAGCCGGGTCTTGGGCAATGAGCAGTTCTTC.

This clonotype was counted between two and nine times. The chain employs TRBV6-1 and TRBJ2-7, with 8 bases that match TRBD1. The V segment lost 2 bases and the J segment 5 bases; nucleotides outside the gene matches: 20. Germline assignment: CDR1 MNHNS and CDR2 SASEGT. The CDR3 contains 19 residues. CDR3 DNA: TGTGCCAGCAGTGAAAAACAGGGAGAGCGACTCCTGGACAGGGACGAGCAGTACTTC. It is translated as CASSEKQGERLLDRDEQYF.

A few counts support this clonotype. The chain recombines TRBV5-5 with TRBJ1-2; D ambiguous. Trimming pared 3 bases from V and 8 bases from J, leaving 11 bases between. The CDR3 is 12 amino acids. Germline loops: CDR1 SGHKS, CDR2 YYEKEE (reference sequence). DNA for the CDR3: TGTGCCAGCAGCTCACGAGACACGGGCTACACCTTC. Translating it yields CASSSRDTGYTF.

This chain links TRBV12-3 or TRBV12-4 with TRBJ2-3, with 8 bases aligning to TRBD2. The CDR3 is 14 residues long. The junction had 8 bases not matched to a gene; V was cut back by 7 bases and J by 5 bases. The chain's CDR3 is CASTPGGVKDTQYF. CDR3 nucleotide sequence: TGTGCCAGCACCCCGGGGGGGGTTAAAGATACGCAGTATTTT.

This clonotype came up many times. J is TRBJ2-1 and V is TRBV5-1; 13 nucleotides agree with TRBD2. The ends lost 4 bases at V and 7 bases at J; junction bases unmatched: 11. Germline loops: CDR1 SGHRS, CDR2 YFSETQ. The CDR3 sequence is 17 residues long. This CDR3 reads CASSRYTGLAGVNEQFF. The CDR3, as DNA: TGCGCCAGCAGCCGGTACACCGGACTAGCGGGAGTAAATGAGCAGTTCTTC.

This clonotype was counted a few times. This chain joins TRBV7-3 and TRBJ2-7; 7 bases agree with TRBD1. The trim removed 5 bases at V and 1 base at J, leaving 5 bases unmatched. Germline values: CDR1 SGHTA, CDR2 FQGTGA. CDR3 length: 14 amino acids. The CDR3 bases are TGTGCCAGCAGCCAATCGGGACAGTCCTACGAGCAGTACTTC. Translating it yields CASSQSGQSYEQYF.

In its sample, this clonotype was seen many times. The CDR3 spells CSVDGQPYF. The CDR3 coding sequence is TGCAGCGTTGATGGGCAACCGTATTTT. The V gene is TRBV29-1, the J gene TRBJ2-3; D unclear. Germline CDR1 SQVTM, CDR2 ANQGSEA. Trimming left V 3 bases short and J 14 bases short, with 9 bases between. This CDR3 is built from 9 residues.

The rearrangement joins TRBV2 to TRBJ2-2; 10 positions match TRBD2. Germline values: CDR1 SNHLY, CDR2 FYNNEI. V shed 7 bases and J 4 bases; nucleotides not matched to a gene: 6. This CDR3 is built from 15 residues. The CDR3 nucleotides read TGTGCCAGCAATTACCTAGCGGGAGCCACCGGGGAGCTGTTTTTT. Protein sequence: CASNYLAGATGELFF. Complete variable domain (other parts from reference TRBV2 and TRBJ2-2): EPEVTQTPSHQVTQMGQEVILRCVPISNHLYFYWYRQILGQKVEFLVSFYNNEISEKSEIFDDQFSVERPDGSNFTLKIRSTKLEDSAMYFCASNYLAGATGELFFGEGSRLTVL.

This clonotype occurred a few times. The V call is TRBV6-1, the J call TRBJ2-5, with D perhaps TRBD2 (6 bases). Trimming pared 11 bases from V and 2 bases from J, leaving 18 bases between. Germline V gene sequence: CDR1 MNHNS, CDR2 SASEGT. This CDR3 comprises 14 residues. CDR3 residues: CASTQGGLQETQYF. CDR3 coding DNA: TGTGCCTCCACCCAAGGAGGACTACAAGAGACCCAGTACTTC.